This TCR beta chain appears in the sequencing data of a study of blood T cells in healthy people across ages. Study results and caveats: Unsorted PBMCs prevented conclusive naive versus antigen-experienced comparison.

The CDR3 spans 13 residues. The V gene end was trimmed by 4 bases and the J gene end by 5 bases; junction bases not matched to a gene: 2. Germline V lookup: CDR1 LGHDT, CDR2 YNNKEL (reference sequence). With respect to this clonotype: Its antigen is undetermined.

It was with a sample-barcoded 5' primer and a J-beta primer mix that a second PCR of about 6 to 12 cycles was run. Any given sample supplied a minimum of 2.5 million CDR3-containing paired-end reads. TCRdb independently ran MiXCR on the 5' RACE reads; one entry per CDR3 protein. This table holds hundreds of thousands of distinct CDR3 sequences, 44% found once. V gene TRBV3-1 combines with J gene TRBJ1-5, with TRBD1 matching 7 bases. Sequenced sample: blood. The sequence derives from a man aged 55 to 70 in good health. DNA of the CDR3: TGTGCCAGCAGCCCGACAGGGTATCAGCCCCAGCATTTT. Its protein is CASSPTGYQPQHF.